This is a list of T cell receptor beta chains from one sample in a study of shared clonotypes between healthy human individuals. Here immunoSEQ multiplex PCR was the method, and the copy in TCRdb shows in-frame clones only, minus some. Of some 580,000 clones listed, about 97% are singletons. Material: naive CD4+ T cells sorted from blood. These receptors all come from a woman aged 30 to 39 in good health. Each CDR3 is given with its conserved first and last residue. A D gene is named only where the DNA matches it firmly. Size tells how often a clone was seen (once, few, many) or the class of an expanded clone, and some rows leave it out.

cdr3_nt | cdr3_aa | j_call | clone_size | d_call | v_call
TGTGCCAGCAGTGACGTGGTCCCCGGGGAGCTGTTTTTT | CASSDVVPGELFF | TRBJ2-2 | - | - | TRBV2
TGCGCCAGCAGCTTATTAAGCGAGATCGGCGAGCAGTACTTC | CASSLLSEIGEQYF | TRBJ2-7 | - | - | TRBV5-1
TGTGCCAGCACTCGAGATCGACAAGCTTTCTTT | CASTRDRQAFF | TRBJ1-1 | - | - | TRBV6-6
TGTGCCAGCAGTTGGGGGACAGGGAACCAAGAGACCCAGTACTTC | CASSWGTGNQETQYF | TRBJ2-5 | - | TRBD1 | TRBV6-5
TGTGCCAGCAGGCCCAGCGGACAGGAGGCCTACGAGCAGTACTTC | CASRPSGQEAYEQYF | TRBJ2-7 | - | TRBD1 | TRBV28
TGCGCCAGCAGTCCCGGACACACGGGTGAAAAACTGTTTTTT | CASSPGHTGEKLFF | TRBJ1-4 | - | - | TRBV10-2
TGCGCCAGCAGCTTGGCGTCGGATCGTCCCACCTACGAGCAGTACTTC | CASSLASDRPTYEQYF | TRBJ2-7 | - | - | TRBV5-1
TGTGCCAGTGGACGGGGGACGGCAAATGAAAAACTGTTTTTT | CASGRGTANEKLFF | TRBJ1-4 | once | - | TRBV19
TGTGCCAGCAGCTCCCCCCGGACTAGCGGGAGTAAGGGCTACGAGCAGTACTTC | CASSSPRTSGSKGYEQYF | TRBJ2-7 | - | TRBD2 | TRBV13
TGCGCCAGCAGATTGTTAGCGGGGAAATACAATGAGCAGTTCTTC | CASRLLAGKYNEQFF | TRBJ2-1 | - | TRBD2 | TRBV10-2
TGTGCCAGCAGTTTCCGGGCAAATTCGAACACCGGGGAGCTGTTTTTT | CASSFRANSNTGELFF | TRBJ2-2 | - | - | TRBV27
TGTGCCTGGGTGACGTCAGATACGCAGTATTTT | CAWVTSDTQYF | TRBJ2-3 | - | - | TRBV30
TGTGCCAGCAGTCCAGGTAGCAATCAGCCCCAGCATTTT | CASSPGSNQPQHF | TRBJ1-5 | - | - | TRBV7-9
TGCGCCAGCGGGTTACAGGGGGCCGACACCGGGGAGCTGTTTTTT | CASGLQGADTGELFF | TRBJ2-2 | - | TRBD1 | TRBV5-1
TGTGCCAGCAGCTTGGGATGGGGCAGCGGGAGAACAGATACGCAGTATTTT | CASSLGWGSGRTDTQYF | TRBJ2-3 | - | TRBD2 | TRBV5-6
TGTGCCAGCAGTGGACTAGATCCCTACGAGCAGTACTTC | CASSGLDPYEQYF | TRBJ2-7 | - | TRBD2 | TRBV28
TGCAGCGTTGAAGTTGGAAGGGGGCGAGGCTACACCTTC | CSVEVGRGRGYTF | TRBJ1-2 | - | TRBD1 | TRBV29-1
TGCGCCAGCAGCCAAAGGGACAGGCCGGGTGGCTACACCTTC | CASSQRDRPGGYTF | TRBJ1-2 | - | TRBD1 | TRBV4-1
TGTGCCAGCAGCTCGGATACTGGAAACACCATATATTTT | CASSSDTGNTIYF | TRBJ1-3 | - | - | TRBV28
TGTGCCTGGAGTGTAAGCCCGGGCCTCTCCTACGAGCAGTACTTC | CAWSVSPGLSYEQYF | TRBJ2-7 | - | - | TRBV30
TGTGCCAGCTCACCAAACAGGGATAGCAATCAGCCCCAGCATTTT | CASSPNRDSNQPQHF | TRBJ1-5 | - | - | TRBV18
TGCAGCGTTGAAGTACACGGTACTAGCGGGACTAGCACAGATACGCAGTATTTT | CSVEVHGTSGTSTDTQYF | TRBJ2-3 | - | TRBD2 | TRBV29-1
TGTGCCAGCAGTTTAAGACCGGTTCTAGCGGGAGGGTCTCAGACCCAGTACTTC | CASSLRPVLAGGSQTQYF | TRBJ2-5 | - | TRBD2 | TRBV27
TGTGCCAGCTCACGGGACAGCTATGGCTACACCTTC | CASSRDSYGYTF | TRBJ1-2 | - | TRBD1 | TRBV18
TGTGCCAGCACGACTAGCGGGAGAGGCTACGAGCAGTACTTC | CASTTSGRGYEQYF | TRBJ2-7 | - | TRBD2 | TRBV25-1
TGCGCCAGCAGCGACGGAACGCGATACGAGCAGTACTTC | CASSDGTRYEQYF | TRBJ2-7 | - | - | TRBV5-1